Below, 7 T cell receptor beta chains from the same sample are listed, as sequenced in a study of post-analysis software for immune sequencing data (dated by TCRdb to about 2015). The study at large found these results: Patients showed significantly higher frequencies than controls for roughly five TRBV segments, among them TRBV5-6, TRBV5-1 and TRBV20-1.

The library was prepared using PCR. For sequencing, an Illumina HiSeq 2500 was employed. To reduce PCR and sequencing biases, unique molecular identifiers were incorporated into the TCR beta cDNA libraries. TCRdb applied fastp at Q25 and MiXCR to the public reads, then kept only in-frame beta chains. Here each entry gathers all rows of one CDR3 protein and keeps the most common genes and DNA. The sample profile shows about 800,000 distinct CDR3 sequences; 25% to 30% of them were found once. Clones ranked in the top ten supply more than 0.45% of the sample. These receptors' targets are unknown. The sequenced sample consisted of blood. The origin of the receptors is a girl aged 5-17 years with multiple sclerosis.

For this clonotype: Germline is not matched at one junction end, which may reflect a read error. J is TRBJ2-5 and V is TRBV7-2, with TRBD1 matching 8 bases. There are 15 residues in the CDR3. From germline, CDR1 is SGHTA and CDR2 FQGNSA. CDR3 nucleotide sequence: TGTGCCGGCAGCTTAGCTCCAGGGGGCGGTGAGACCCAGTACTTC. Translating it yields CAGSLAPGGGETQYF.

This clonotype has a handful of counts. The chain employs TRBV20-1 and TRBJ2-1; D call uncertain. With 6 bases removed from V and 3 bases from J, the gap between germline ends came to 12 bases. From germline, CDR1 is DFQATT and CDR2 SNEGSKA (reference sequence). CDR3 length: 13 residues. The chain's CDR3 is CSAPRWGYNEQFF. CDR3 DNA: TGCAGTGCCCCACGTTGGGGCTACAATGAGCAGTTCTTC.

The V call is TRBV15, the J call TRBJ1-1; D is undetermined. From germline, CDR1 is LNHNV and CDR2 YYDKDF (reference sequence). The CDR3 spans 15 residues. Between the trimmed V and J ends, which lost 4 bases and 0 bases, there was a span of 12 bases. The CDR3 loop is CATSNSPGMNTEAFF. CDR3 DNA sequence: TGTGCCACCAGCAACTCCCCGGGGATGAACACTGAAGCTTTCTTT. The entire variable domain, with the rest obtained from reference TRBV15 and TRBJ1-1, is as follows: DAMVIQNPRYQVTQFGKPVTLSCSQTLNHNVMYWYQQKSSQAPKLLFHYYDKDFNNEADTPDNFQSRRPNTSFCFLDIRSPGLGDTAMYLCATSNSPGMNTEAFFGQGTRLTVV.

This clonotype was counted only a few times. This chain uses TRBV4-1 with TRBJ2-3; 7 nucleotides align to TRBD2. V gave up 1 base and J gave up 6 bases; unmatched junction bases: 13. The CDR3 sequence is 17 residues long. Per germline, CDR1 MGHRA and CDR2 YSYEKL. CDR3 in DNA: TGCGCCAGCAGCCAAGTTTCAAAACTAGCGAGTGTGGATACGCAGTATTTT. Amino acid sequence: CASSQVSKLASVDTQYF.

There are a few counts of this clonotype. The chain carries TRBV12-3 or TRBV12-4 and TRBJ1-2, with D tentatively TRBD1 (5 bases). V dropped 6 bases and J dropped 5 bases, with 16 bases sitting between them. CDR3 length equals 14 residues. The DNA for the CDR3 is TGTGCCAGCAGCCCCGGGTATTGGGGGTATGGCTACACCTTC. It yields the protein CASSPGYWGYGYTF.

The sample holds a few counts of this clonotype. This chain joins TRBV7-2 and TRBJ1-2; D is possibly TRBD1 (5 bases). V lost 5 bases and J 5 bases, leaving 9 bases between the germline ends. Germline-derived CDR1 and CDR2 are SGHTA and FQGNSA. The CDR3 runs 12 residues. CDR3 DNA sequence: TGTGCCAGCAGCCGGGACCGGTATGGCTACACCTTC. Amino acids: CASSRDRYGYTF.

The chain uses TRBV5-6 and TRBJ2-1; a weak D match, TRBD1 (6 bases). The CDR3 extends over 15 amino acids. V was clipped by 4 bases and J by 13 bases, with 24 bases between them. CDR1 and CDR2 (germline): SGHDT, YYEEEE. CDR3 protein: CASSPEQTGRGPQFF. In DNA form, the CDR3 reads TGTGCCAGCAGCCCCGAGCAGACAGGTCGAGGTCCACAGTTCTTC.